What follows are 31 T cell receptor beta chains derived from one specimen sequenced in a study of T cell repertoires in cytomegalovirus infection. These TCRs are of unknown antigen specificity. MiXCR, run by TCRdb on the reads, gives a single entry per CDR3 protein. This table holds roughly 200,000 distinct CDR3 sequences, roughly 34% found once. The specimen comprised CD8+ T cells from cultured PBMCs, sampled from culture after CMV antigen stimulation. These receptor sequences come from a human donor in good health (CMV status not recorded). Some clones in this sample may be carry-over from other donors' samples.

The table lists this clonotype with a few counts. The chain is built from TRBV7-9 and TRBJ2-1; D is undetermined. The CDR3 sequence is 15 residues long. V lost 0 bases and J lost 0, with 6 bases in between. From germline, CDR1 is SEHNR and CDR2 FQNEAQ (reference sequence). The chain's CDR3 is CASSLAEFSYNEQFF. The CDR3 DNA sequence: TGTGCCAGCAGCTTAGCTGAGTTCTCCTACAATGAGCAGTTCTTC.

The V gene is TRBV19, the J gene TRBJ2-1; D may be TRBD2 (6 bases). V gave up 8 bases and J gave up 5 bases, with 13 bases separating them. CDR3 length equals 13 residues. Germline-derived CDR1 and CDR2 are LNHDA and SQIVND (reference sequence). The CDR3 reads CASAGTGDNEQFF. Here the CDR3 DNA reads TGTGCCAGTGCTGGGACTGGGGACAATGAGCAGTTCTTC.

The V call is TRBV7-6, the J call TRBJ1-2; weak D call: TRBD1 (5 bases). Germline V gene lookup returns CDR1 SGHVS and CDR2 FNYEAQ. The CDR3 runs to 13 residues. V was clipped by 4 bases and J by 6 bases, with 12 bases between them. DNA for the CDR3: TGTGCCAGCAGCTGGGACCCCCGCGATGGCTACACCTTC. It translates to CASSWDPRDGYTF.

This clonotype turned up a few times. The chain carries TRBV7-4 and TRBJ2-1; 10 bases are shared with TRBD1. This CDR3 comprises 13 residues. CDR1 SGHVT and CDR2 SQSDAQ come from the germline V gene. Trimming cost V 6 bases and J 6 bases; bases outside gene matches: 2. This chain's CDR3 is CASRWTGGNEQFF. The CDR3 DNA sequence: TGTGCCAGCAGGTGGACAGGGGGCAATGAGCAGTTCTTC.

The chain is built from TRBV24-1 and TRBJ2-1; 9 bases fit TRBD1. The J segment lost 8 bases and the V segment lost 5 bases, leaving 12 bases of the junction unmatched. The CDR3 covers 16 residues. The germline CDR1 and CDR2 sequences are KGHDR and SFDVKD. CDR3 coding DNA: TGTGCCACCAGTGGCCAAACCGGGACAGGGTACGATGAGCAGTTCTTC. It encodes CATSGQTGTGYDEQFF.

This chain joins TRBV11-2 and TRBJ2-3, with unresolved D. CDR1 SGHAT and CDR2 FQNNGV come from the germline V gene. This CDR3 has 15 residues. V was shortened by 4 bases and J by 0 bases, with 11 bases between the two germline ends. CDR3 nucleotides: TGTGCCAGCAGCTACCGATGGAGAAGCACAGATACGCAGTATTTT. This codes for CASSYRWRSTDTQYF.

This clonotype was counted only a few times. V and J are TRBV18 and TRBJ2-3; 7 bases line up with TRBD2. This CDR3 has 16 residues. Germline CDR1 KGHSH, CDR2 LQKENI. J gave up 6 bases and V 0 bases, and 9 bases lay outside the gene matches. CDR3 sequence: CASSPPLGEGPDTQYF. The CDR3 nucleotides read TGTGCCAGCTCACCACCCCTGGGGGAGGGCCCGGATACGCAGTATTTT.

The chain combines TRBV7-9 with TRBJ2-1; D may be TRBD2 (7 bases). Germline V CDR1 and CDR2: SEHNR, FQNEAQ (reference sequence). V gave up 4 bases and J gave up 5 bases, with 21 bases separating them. CDR3 length: 17 amino acids. This CDR3 is CASSSQGAGHLDNEQFF. CDR3 nucleotide sequence: TGTGCCAGCAGCTCACAGGGAGCGGGACACCTAGACAATGAGCAGTTCTTC.

The gene calls are TRBV6-5 and TRBJ1-2, with 10 bases aligning to TRBD1. The CDR3 contains 14 residues. The junction had 3 bases not matched to a gene; V was cut back by 5 bases and J by 3 bases. In germline, CDR1 is MNHEY, CDR2 SVGAGI. CDR3: CASSRTGGDYGYTF. The CDR3 bases are TGTGCCAGCAGTCGGACAGGGGGAGACTATGGCTACACCTTC.

This clonotype was observed at least ten times. The chain employs TRBV6-1 and TRBJ2-2, with TRBD2 identical over 9 bases. The CDR3 has 14 amino acids. Per germline, CDR1 MNHNS and CDR2 SASEGT. Unmatched junction bases numbered 5, after V lost 6 bases and J lost 6 bases. The CDR3: CASRLRGGSGELFF. The CDR3 nucleotides read TGTGCCAGCAGACTGCGGGGGGGCTCCGGGGAGCTGTTTTTT.

V usage is TRBV2 and J usage is TRBJ1-5; D gene uncertain. The V end lost 5 bases, the J end lost 7 bases, and 12 bases lay between the germline ends. The CDR3 totals 13 residues. Germline V gene lookup returns CDR1 SNHLY and CDR2 FYNNEI. The CDR3 loop is CASSIWVKQPQHF. CDR3 nucleotide sequence: TGTGCCAGCAGTATCTGGGTCAAGCAGCCCCAGCATTTT.

V is TRBV12-3 or TRBV12-4 and J is TRBJ2-4; 8 nucleotides align to TRBD2. This CDR3 is built from 15 residues. V shed 5 bases, J shed 8 bases, and the junction held 11 bases outside the gene matches. Written as DNA, the CDR3 is TGTGCCAGCAGTCTAAGTCCGGGAGGGCCAGACATTCAGTACTTC. It yields the protein CASSLSPGGPDIQYF.

This clonotype was counted a few times. This sequence joins TRBV27 and TRBJ2-1; tentatively, D is TRBD1 (5 bases). CDR3 length equals 15 residues. The germline CDR1 and CDR2 sequences are MNHEY and SMNVEV (reference sequence). The ends were cut back, 4 bases at V and 4 bases at J, with 14 bases in the middle. The CDR3 DNA follows: TGTGCCAGCAGTTCAGCAGGGTCCCCTTACAATGAGCAGTTCTTC. This sequence encodes CASSSAGSPYNEQFF.

This sequence joins TRBV28 and TRBJ2-1; 9 positions agree with TRBD1. CDR1 and CDR2 from the germline V gene are MDHEN and SYDVKM. The CDR3 loop spans 20 amino acids. J was trimmed by 7 bases and V by 8 bases; bases with no gene match: 27. In DNA form, the CDR3 reads TGTGCCAGCTATAGCGAAAGGACAGGGGTCGGTTTTGGGTTGGAAAATGAGCAGTTCTTC. It is translated as CASYSERTGVGFGLENEQFF.

There are a few counts of this clonotype. The chain links TRBV7-8 to TRBJ2-7; TRBD1 might be the D (6 bases). This CDR3 has 12 amino acids. Germline CDR1 is SGHVS and CDR2 is FQNEAQ. Trimming took 5 bases from V and 5 from J, leaving 10 bases between them. The CDR3 region is CASSKQGHEQYF. The CDR3 nucleotides are TGTGCCAGCAGCAAACAGGGCCACGAGCAGTACTTC.

The chain carries TRBV7-6 and TRBJ2-3; D is ambiguous. Germline values: CDR1 SGHVS, CDR2 FNYEAQ. The CDR3 sequence is 12 residues long. Trimming pared 4 bases from V and 7 bases from J, leaving 9 bases between. The CDR3 bases are TGTGCCAGCAGCTCCGGGCTGTATACGCAGTATTTT. This gives the protein CASSSGLYTQYF.

The rearrangement joins TRBV20-1 to TRBJ1-4; 10 nucleotides match TRBD1. The CDR3 covers 16 residues. Trimming cost V 2 bases and J 6 bases; bases outside gene matches: 9. Per germline, CDR1 DFQATT and CDR2 SNEGSKA (reference sequence). In DNA form, the CDR3 reads TGCAGTGCTAGACCTTATTTCGGGACAGGGGATGAAAAACTGTTTTTT. This gives the protein CSARPYFGTGDEKLFF.

This chain connects TRBV5-4 to TRBJ2-2; possible D gene TRBD2, 6 bases. The germline gives CDR1 SGHNT, CDR2 YYREEE (reference sequence). This CDR3 has 20 residues. The V and J ends lost 1 base and 8 bases respectively, with 30 bases between them. CDR3 DNA: TGTGCCAGCAGCTTGTTCCCTACCGGGACTCCTATCCTACAGAATGGGGAGCTGTTTTTT. Amino acids: CASSLFPTGTPILQNGELFF. The variable domain in full, completed from reference TRBV5-4 and TRBJ2-2, reads ETGVTQSPTHLIKTRGQQVTLRCSSQSGHNTVSWYQQALGQGPQFIFQYYREEENGRGNFPPRFSGLQFPNYSSELNVNALELDDSALYLCASSLFPTGTPILQNGELFFGEGSRLTVL.

The rearrangement links TRBV28 to TRBJ2-7; D possibly corresponds to TRBD1 (5 bases). The length of the CDR3 is 15 residues. CDR1 and CDR2 (germline): MDHEN, SYDVKM. Trimming left V 2 bases short and J 3 bases short, with 14 bases between. The chain's CDR3 is CASSLVDSKGYEQYF. The DNA for the CDR3 is TGTGCCAGCAGTTTAGTCGACAGTAAAGGCTACGAGCAGTACTTC.

The chain joins TRBV11-3 to TRBJ2-2; D is possibly TRBD1 or TRBD2 (5 bases each). The CDR3 runs 15 residues. V lost 3 bases to trimming and J lost 5 bases, with 13 bases between them. Germline CDR1 and CDR2: SGHNT and YENEEA. In nucleotides, the CDR3 is TGTGCCAGCAGCTTCGGGACCTATGGGACCGGGGAGCTGTTTTTT. Translated, it gives CASSFGTYGTGELFF. Complete variable domain (other parts from reference TRBV11-3 and TRBJ2-2): EAGVVQSPRYKIIEKKQPVAFWCNPISGHNTLYWYLQNLGQGPELLIRYENEEAVDDSQLPKDRFSAERLKGVDSTLKIQPAELGDSAVYLCASSFGTYGTGELFFGEGSRLTVL.

On this clonotype: This may arise from a read error, as a much more abundant clone is one base away. CDR3 in amino acids: CASSPGVSGANVMTF. The CDR3, as DNA: TGTGCCAGCAGCCCCGGAGTCTCTGGGGCCAACGTCATGACTTTC. V usage is TRBV5-5 and J usage is TRBJ2-6; TRBD1 is a possible D gene (5 bases). Germline V gene sequence: CDR1 SGHKS, CDR2 YYEKEE (reference sequence). This CDR3 comprises 15 residues.

This rearrangement joins TRBV27 to TRBJ2-2, with 9 bases that match TRBD1. The CDR3 runs to 16 residues. In germline, CDR1 is MNHEY, CDR2 SMNVEV (reference sequence). V gave up 5 bases and J gave up 6 bases; unmatched junction bases: 10. The CDR3 reads CASSLGTGMIAGELFF. The CDR3 region has the DNA TGTGCCAGCAGTCTGGGGACAGGGATGATCGCCGGGGAGCTGTTTTTT.

This clonotype occurred a few times. The chain links TRBV12-3 or TRBV12-4 to TRBJ2-1, with 8 bases that match TRBD1. The CDR3 extends over 17 amino acids. With V trimmed by 4 bases and J by 6 bases, 14 bases remained unmatched. The CDR3 sequence: CASSSIGRTGLGNEQFF. The CDR3 bases are TGTGCCAGCAGTTCCATTGGACGGACAGGGTTGGGCAATGAGCAGTTCTTC.

V is TRBV7-6 and J is TRBJ2-2; D is possibly TRBD1 (5 bases). Trimming stripped 4 bases from V and 0 bases from J, with 9 bases between. Germline V gene sequence: CDR1 SGHVS, CDR2 FNYEAQ. CDR3 size: 15 residues. The CDR3: CASSSRVSNTGELFF. The CDR3 nucleotides read TGTGCCAGCAGCTCCAGGGTTTCGAACACCGGGGAGCTGTTTTTT.

V usage is TRBV7-9 and J usage is TRBJ1-1, with D perhaps matching TRBD1 (5 bases). This CDR3 contains 17 residues. The V gene lost 1 base and the J gene lost 1 base, with 16 bases spanning the gap. The germline CDR1 and CDR2 sequences are SEHNR and FQNEAQ (reference sequence). CDR3 in amino acids: CASSLGGSTVRNTEAFF. The CDR3 DNA is TGTGCCAGCAGCTTAGGGGGGTCGACAGTAAGGAACACTGAAGCTTTCTTT.

This chain joins TRBV6-5 and TRBJ2-5; D is possibly TRBD1 (6 bases). V lost 5 bases, J lost 2 bases, and 21 bases lay in between. This CDR3 contains 17 residues. The germline V gene encodes CDR1 MNHEY and CDR2 SVGAGI. The DNA of the CDR3 is TGTGCCAGCAGTACCCGGGCCCGGGACATTCGTCAAGAGACCCAGTACTTC. This gives the protein CASSTRARDIRQETQYF.

This clonotype was seen only a few times. The chain is built from TRBV9 and TRBJ1-2; 11 bases are shared with TRBD1. The germline V gene encodes CDR1 SGDLS and CDR2 YYNGEE. The CDR3 runs 14 residues. Trimming cost V 0 bases and J 7 bases; bases outside gene matches: 2. The CDR3 loop is CASSVAGTGGGYTF. As DNA, the CDR3 is TGTGCCAGCAGCGTAGCCGGGACAGGGGGTGGCTACACCTTC.

This chain connects TRBV5-6 to TRBJ2-5; TRBD1 is a possible D gene (6 bases). V lost 4 bases and J lost 5, with 18 bases in between. Germline CDR1 is SGHDT and CDR2 is YYEEEE. The CDR3 is 15 residues long. DNA for the CDR3: TGTGCCAGCAGCGCCACAAGGGGGTTGGGTGAGACCCAGTACTTC. It translates to CASSATRGLGETQYF.

This chain links TRBV6-5 with TRBJ2-3; 12 nucleotides agree with TRBD2. This CDR3 has 16 residues. Germline assignment: CDR1 MNHEY and CDR2 SVGAGI. Germline trimming cut 4 bases from V and 6 bases from J; bases unmatched to any gene: 8. The CDR3 loop is CASSSTSGRLRDTQYF. For the CDR3, the DNA is TGTGCCAGCAGTTCGACTAGCGGGAGATTGAGGGATACGCAGTATTTT.

V gene TRBV12-3 or TRBV12-4 combines with J gene TRBJ2-1, with 13 bases aligning to TRBD2. The CDR3 consists of 16 residues. With 7 bases clipped from V and 6 bases from J, the junction kept 9 bases outside the gene matches. CDR3 coding DNA: TGTGCCAGCACCCTGTCACTAGCGGGGGGGCCCAATGAGCAGTTCTTC. Its protein product is CASTLSLAGGPNEQFF.

J is TRBJ2-2 and V is TRBV27; the match to TRBD1 covers 7 bases. From germline, CDR1 is MNHEY and CDR2 SMNVEV (reference sequence). The CDR3 totals 14 residues. After removal of 7 bases from V and 7 bases from J, the junction contained 9 bases not matched to a gene. The chain's CDR3 is CASTAQGFSGELFF. The CDR3 DNA is TGTGCCAGCACCGCACAGGGGTTCAGCGGGGAGCTGTTTTTT.